What follows describes a single T cell receptor (beta chain). The data derive from a study of blood T cell repertoires in COVID-19. About the study: Sample material is recorded as cDNA or gDNA derived from T cells, B-cell-depleted T cells, or PBMCs.

Only in-frame clones appear in the TCRdb table, and some are missing; sequencing was by immunoSEQ multiplex PCR. This sample carries about 100,000 clones, 85% to 90% of them seen once, and the ten largest clones take roughly 13%. CDR1 is SGHDT and CDR2 is YYEEEE in the germline V gene. The V end lost 3 bases, the J end lost 0 bases, and 9 bases lay between the germline ends. This CDR3 has 15 amino acids. This TCR was sampled from a human donor in a cohort sampled during active COVID-19. The rearrangement joins TRBV5-6 to TRBJ1-4; D is unresolved. Sequenced material: peripheral blood. In DNA, the CDR3 is TGTGCCAGCAGCTGGGCAGGTCCAACTAATGAAAAACTGTTTTTT. It encodes CASSWAGPTNEKLFF. The entire variable domain, with the rest obtained from reference TRBV5-6 and TRBJ1-4, is as follows: DAGVTQSPTHLIKTRGQQVTLRCSPKSGHDTVSWYQQALGQGPQFIFQYYEEEERQRGNFPDRFSGHQFPNYSSELNVNALLLGDSALYLCASSWAGPTNEKLFFGSGTQLSVL.